The 6 T cell receptor beta chains reported below all come from one sample, sequenced in a study of T cell repertoires in cytomegalovirus infection. TCRdb reanalysed the reads using MiXCR and keeps one entry per CDR3 protein. Of about 400,000 distinct CDR3 sequences in the sample, 34% were seen once. Their antigen targets remain unknown. This sample comprised cultured PBMCs, obtained from culture after CMV antigen stimulation. The receptors originated from a human donor in good health (CMV status not recorded). Some clones in this sample may be carry-over from other donors' samples.

The rearrangement joins TRBV6-2 or TRBV6-3 to TRBJ2-7, with a weak D call TRBD2 (6 bases). Germline V gives CDR1 MNHEY, CDR2 SVGEGT. V shed 2 bases and J shed 1 base, with 24 bases lying between them. The CDR3 is 19 residues long. The CDR3 sequence: CASSYQSGVSGVTSYEQYV. The CDR3 DNA is TGTGCCAGCAGTTACCAATCCGGAGTTAGCGGTGTAACGTCCTACGAGCAGTACGTC.

This clonotype showed up just a few times. The chain joins TRBV6-5 to TRBJ1-5; tentative D call: TRBD1 (5 bases). V lost 5 bases, J lost 7 bases, and 18 bases lay in between. CDR3 length: 15 amino acids. Germline V CDR1 and CDR2: MNHEY, SVGAGI. DNA for the CDR3: TGTGCCAGCAGTCCCGTTGGGGGATTCGGGCAGCCCCAGCATTTT. It is translated as CASSPVGGFGQPQHF.

This sequence joins TRBV7-2 and TRBJ2-5, with a possible D match to TRBD1 (6 bases). V lost 4 bases, J lost 1 base, and 10 bases lay in between. The CDR3 length is 14 residues. Per the germline V gene, CDR1 is SGHTA and CDR2 is FQGNSA. CDR3 nucleotides: TGTGCCAGCAGCTCCTTGGACAGCCAAGAGACCCAGTACTTC. Amino acid sequence: CASSSLDSQETQYF.

This clonotype was seen more than once but under ten times. The chain is built from TRBV7-2 and TRBJ2-5, with D perhaps being TRBD1 or TRBD2 (5 bases each). Trimming took 2 bases from V and 7 from J, leaving 17 bases between them. From germline, CDR1 is SGHTA and CDR2 FQGNSA. This CDR3 has 15 residues. The CDR3 loop is CASSLRGPPEGTQYF. The CDR3 nucleotides read TGTGCCAGCAGCTTAAGGGGACCCCCAGAAGGGACCCAGTACTTC.

This rearrangement joins TRBV10-3 to TRBJ1-5; TRBD1 might be the D (5 bases). The CDR3 is made up of 16 amino acids. Trimming took off 0 bases at V and 9 bases at J, with 18 bases between the two ends. The germline gives CDR1 ENHRY, CDR2 SYGVKD. The CDR3 loop is CAISESFGQGGRPQHF. The CDR3 DNA reads TGTGCCATCAGTGAGTCTTTCGGCCAGGGTGGAAGGCCCCAGCATTTT.

This clonotype was seen only once. The gene calls are TRBV5-6 and TRBJ2-7; 11 bases line up with TRBD2. V gave up 5 bases and J gave up 3 bases; unmatched junction bases: 10. Germline V gene data show CDR1 as SGHDT and CDR2 as YYEEEE. The CDR3 runs to 16 residues. The CDR3 region has the DNA TGTGCCAGCAGTACAGCCGGGACTAGCGGAGTCTACGAGCAGTACTTC. Translation: CASSTAGTSGVYEQYF.